This T cell receptor (beta chain) was identified in a study of cytomegalovirus exposure and HLA in healthy donors. Study-level findings and limits: The CMV antigen specificity of a few CMV-associated chains was confirmed through in vitro analysis.

Sequenced by immunoSEQ multiplex PCR; TCRdb stores in-frame clones only, minus some. In the table there are 250,000 or so clones, around 90% of which are singletons. Worth noting for this clone: Antigen unknown.

Specimen: PBMCs. This clonotype was sampled from a woman under 30 in good health and CMV-seronegative.

The CDR3 sequence is CASSYSGTGQETQYF. CDR3 DNA sequence: TGTGCCAGCAGTTACTCGGGGACAGGCCAAGAGACCCAGTACTTC. The chain joins TRBV6-5 to TRBJ2-5; 8 bases are a match to TRBD1. The V segment lost 0 bases and the J segment 1 base; nucleotides outside the gene matches: 1. Germline loops: CDR1 MNHEY, CDR2 SVGAGI. The CDR3 is made up of 15 amino acids.